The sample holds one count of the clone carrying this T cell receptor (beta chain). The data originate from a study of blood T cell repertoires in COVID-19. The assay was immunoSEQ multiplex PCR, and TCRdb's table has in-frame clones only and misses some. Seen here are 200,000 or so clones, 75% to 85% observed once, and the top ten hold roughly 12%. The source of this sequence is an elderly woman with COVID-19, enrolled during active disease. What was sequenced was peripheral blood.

This chain's CDR3 is CASSRDRGATEAFF. In DNA, the CDR3 is TGTGCCAGCAGCCGGGACAGGGGGGCGACTGAAGCTTTCTTT. V is TRBV7-3 and J is TRBJ1-1; 11 nucleotides match TRBD1. CDR3 size: 14 residues. Germline CDR1 and CDR2: SGHTA and FQGTGA. J gave up 5 bases and V 5 bases, and 4 bases lay outside the gene matches.